The clone carrying this TCR beta chain appeared once. This entry comes from a study of Graves' ophthalmopathy and Graves' hyperthyroidism. The study amplified TCR beta CDR3 regions using RNA transcripts. RT-PCR with HTBI primers came first, then second-round multiplex PCR. TCRdb processed the multiplex PCR reads anew with MiXCR; each CDR3 protein has one entry. This table holds about 700,000 distinct CDR3 sequences, roughly 39% found once. Patients with other autoimmune diseases, uncontrolled infections, pregnancy or lactation were excluded. As diagnostic evidence, clinical symptoms, serum thyroxine, TRAb, thyroid ultrasound and orbital computed tomography were relied upon. The source material was peripheral blood. The TCR comes from an adult man with Graves' ophthalmopathy.

This CDR3 is CSQARHGETQYF. Here the CDR3 DNA reads TGCAGCCAAGCCAGACACGGAGAGACCCAGTACTTC. The chain links TRBV29-1 to TRBJ2-5, with D uncertain. Germline lookup yields CDR1 SQVTM and CDR2 ANQGSEA. V was clipped by 8 bases and J by 4 bases, with 14 bases between them. The CDR3 covers 12 residues.